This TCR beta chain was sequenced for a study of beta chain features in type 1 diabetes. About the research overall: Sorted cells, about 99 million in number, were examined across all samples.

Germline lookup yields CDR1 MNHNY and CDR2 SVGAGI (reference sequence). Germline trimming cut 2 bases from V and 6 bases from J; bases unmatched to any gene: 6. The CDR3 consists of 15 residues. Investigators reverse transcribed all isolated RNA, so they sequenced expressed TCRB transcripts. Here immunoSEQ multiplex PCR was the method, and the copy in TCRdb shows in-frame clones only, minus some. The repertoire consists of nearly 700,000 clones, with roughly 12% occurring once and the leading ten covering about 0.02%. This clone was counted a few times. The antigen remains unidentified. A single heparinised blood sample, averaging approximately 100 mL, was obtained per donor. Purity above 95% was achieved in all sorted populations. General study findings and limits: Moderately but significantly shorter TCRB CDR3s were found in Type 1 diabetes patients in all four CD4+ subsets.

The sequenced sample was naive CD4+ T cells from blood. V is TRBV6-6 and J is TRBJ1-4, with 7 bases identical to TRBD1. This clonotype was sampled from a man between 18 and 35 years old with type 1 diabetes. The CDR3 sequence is CASSYTGTDDEKLFF. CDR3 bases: TGTGCCAGCAGTTACACCGGGACAGACGATGAAAAACTGTTTTTT.